This paragraph covers one TCR beta chain sequence. It lacks a known antigen. Base-call qualities are not available, and no considerably larger clone is one nucleotide away. The sample comes from a study of cytomegalovirus exposure and HLA in healthy donors (dated by TCRdb to 2015 to 2018). Background on the whole study: In an earlier analysis of approximately 500 of the donors, about 260 Gb of sequence data and approximately 120 million unique TCR beta sequences from about 179 million T cells were reported. About 300 gigabases of sequencing data and 70 million to 100 million unique TCR sequences made up an early release that covered several hundred HLA-typed donors. Of the 300 to 400 genotyped donors, approximately 80% fell in the genetic ancestry cluster associated with self-reported Caucasian donors. The aim of the study was to test whether cataloging public T cell receptors could identify signatures of past pathogen exposure. The T cell repertoires of roughly 660 subjects were profiled by immunosequencing and related to cytomegalovirus serostatus. A separate validation cohort of 100 to 150 different subjects was used in addition to the roughly 670-subject first cohort. To predict cytomegalovirus infection status, the study brought together high-throughput TCR immunosequencing, statistical association of individual TCRs with disease status, and machine learning. A later analysis re-examined previously published TCR beta repertoires from hundreds of donors and added high-resolution HLA genotyping to investigate patterns of TCR occurrence. Rather than drawing on any new phenotypic data, the later analysis identified candidate immune exposures from TCR beta sequences and the way those sequences occurred across donors. An earlier analysis of some 500 of the donors used high-throughput TCR beta sequencing to judge whether each TCR beta V gene segment behaved as functional or pseudogenic. Donor age, sex, ethnicity and CMV serostatus were compiled alongside the repertoire data. A later genetic analysis took genome-wide SNP genotypes for about 55% of the roughly 700 donors and used that subset as a discovery cohort. Every discovery cohort repertoire had been produced on one sequencing platform. HLA typing included class I and class II loci at four-digit resolution. The number of donors typed differed by locus, with roughly 629-640 for A, B, C, DRB1 and DQB1, 522 for DQA1, 600 to 610 for DPA1, and over 400 for DPB1. About five DR-DQ haplotypes were treated as single units for association and clustering because of strong linkage in the cohort. Among around 400 genotyped donors of the cohort, an average of around 240,000 unique TCR beta nucleotide sequences were sequenced per donor, around 20% of them non-productive.

Library generation was performed with the immunoSEQ multiplex PCR assay. For the multiplex PCR, a mixture combining 60 forward primers for TCR Vbeta segments and 13 reverse primers for TCR Jbeta segments was used. Amplification of the CDR3 region of rearranged TCR beta genes was performed with a multiplex PCR assay on genomic DNA. The Illumina HiSeq System was used to sequence the amplified TCR beta libraries as 87-base-pair reads. For the original study's pipeline: Across the 700 or so repertoires, a later analysis counted roughly 84 million unique TCR beta chains, 8.5 million to 12 million of which were shared by at least two donors. Raw reads were error-corrected and collapsed into unique sequences by a nearest-neighbor algorithm in which closely related sequences were merged to remove PCR and sequencing errors. To assign V, D and J gene segments, CDR3 sequences were aligned to IMGT reference sequences. Each retained sequence needed at least a six-nucleotide match to both a V gene segment and a J gene segment. A rearrangement was called productive if the CDR3 had no stop codons and remained in frame with V and J, and every other rearrangement was called non-productive. Following IMGT convention, CDR3 was defined as the stretch from the second conserved V-encoded cysteine up to the conserved J-encoded phenylalanine. The earlier analysis of roughly 590 of the donors excluded any sequence lacking an unambiguous match to a single V gene segment. In an earlier analysis of approximately 500 of the donors, a V segment was called functional when productive rearrangements were above 56.7%, and segregating when the standard deviation between donors exceeded 5%. A statistical classification framework was built to diagnose cytomegalovirus status from the catalog of TCR beta chain sequences. A later analysis assigned V and J genes by comparing TCR nucleotide sequences with IMGT/GENE-DB human TR gene sequences. Using the TCRdist pipeline, a later analysis assigned CDR3 sequences along with most-parsimonious VDJ recombination scenarios. A later analysis defined each TCR beta chain by its CDR3 amino acid sequence plus V-gene family, and excluded reads lacking a unique V-gene family. A later analysis removed 550 to 650 highly shared, low-generation-probability nucleotide sequences to deal with suspected cross-contamination and a sequencing artifact. A later analysis calculated a clonal expansion index for each public chain from normalized within-repertoire ranks of inferred template counts. A later analysis computed generation probabilities with a VDJ recombination model fitted to out-of-frame rearrangements, and checked the results against IGoR. In a later analysis, hypergeometric tests were used to score TCR-TCR, TCR-HLA and TCR-CMV co-occurrence, with a repertoire-size bias correction applied to TCR pairs. A later analysis estimated false discovery rates by permuting HLA or CMV assignments 20 times. A later analysis grouped co-occurring TCRs with DBSCAN, adding TCRdist sequence similarity when clustering within HLA-allele-positive subsets. Repertoires with fewer than 30,000 or more than 120,000 public chains were left out of co-occurrence clustering, as were several repertoires with anomalous nucleotide sharing. The table comes from immuneACCESS by way of TCRdb, which keeps in-frame sequences with V and J called. Part of the clones is missing from these tables; in studies checked, under half for an unresolved V gene and the rest for unknown reasons. Clone size and V and J calls were adopted from that table, with D and trimming inferred from the DNA. The sample has about 150,000 clones on record, approximately 72% of them singletons. Of the sample, approximately 1.4% falls within the top ten clones.

The cohort consisted of 666 healthy bone marrow donors. All cohort members were sampled while nominally healthy, although unrecorded immune exposures were likely present. The donor was CMV seronegative and belonged to the group of 350 to 400 seronegative cohort members. A peripheral blood sample was provided by each donor, and peripheral blood mononuclear cells were used for TCR beta sequencing. The Qiagen DNeasy Blood Extraction Kit was used to extract genomic DNA from the blood cell samples. From the germline V gene, CDR1 is LGHNA and CDR2 is YSLEER. The CDR3 goes from the cysteine to the phenylalanine over 15 residues. This entry keeps only the CDR3 DNA: 45 bases, framed from base 1. V loses 1 base of germline sequence and J loses 5 bases, and the interval between the two ends is 12 bases. Here is what the overall study found, with its caveats: Specific HLA alleles were associated with over 15,000 TCR beta sequences at a false discovery rate of 0.05 in a later analysis. Strong co-occurrence of HLA alleles, especially DR and DQ, made assigning TCR associations to individual alleles difficult. Because HLA typing was unavailable for some donors at each locus, only the typed subset was used in association tests. The earlier analysis of around 600 of the donors excluded some 16 rarely observed V segments, including chromosome 9 orphons, because counts were too low. According to a later genetic analysis, donors in an Asian-associated ancestry cluster had fewer N-insertions in productive TCRs than the approximately 630-donor mean. A further reported finding was that TCR beta sequences accurately predicted the HLA-A and HLA-B alleles for most subjects in the first cohort. Roughly uniform sequencing depth across donors was assumed in presence/absence analyses, although this assumption may not hold. Some IMGT-functional V segments, including TRBV6-2 and TRBV6-3, could not be distinguished by the 87-base-pair reads and were therefore excluded. Cytomegalovirus status was reported to be diagnosed by the classifier with high specificity and sensitivity in both the original and validation cohorts. The authors suggested that the approach could potentially be extended to other disease states and immunological phenotypes. The cohort was sequenced for TCR beta chains only, and without alpha or paired-chain data the features that could be detected were limited. The study gave a list of 150 to 200 TCR beta chains associated with cytomegalovirus. A later analysis found that most CMV-associated TCR beta chains appeared HLA-restricted, with HLA associations seemingly driven largely by CMV exposure. A few of the identified cytomegalovirus-associated TCR beta chains were confirmed in vitro to be specific for cytomegalovirus antigens. In an earlier analysis of roughly 560 of the donors, most TCR beta V segments were observed in productive rearrangements about 87% or about 30% of the time, broadly matching IMGT annotations. A later analysis reported that several top co-occurrence clusters appeared linked to parvovirus B19, influenza, CMV and Epstein-Barr virus. A cluster of highly shared sequence variants was judged likely to represent a technical artifact of the sequencing pipeline. According to a later analysis, TCR association rates differed among HLA loci, with DRB1 alleles showing the most associated TCRs and HLA-C alleles showing the fewest. A later genetic analysis associated a missense DCLRE1C variant with V-gene and J-gene trimming of TCR beta chains, and an independent cohort replicated the association. Linkage disequilibrium might explain the correlated functional status among segregating V segments, but an unknown experimental factor could not be ruled out. While some public TCRs were present in many individuals, most TCR sequences turned up only very rarely across donors. Immune exposure information for the cohort was limited to CMV serostatus. Compared with equally common non-associated chains, HLA-associated TCR beta chains in a later analysis were more clonally expanded and had lower generation probabilities.

In this chain, TRBV4-3 is recombined with TRBJ2-1; TRBD1 could be the D gene, as 5 bases match. What was sequenced was PBMCs. This TCR was recovered from a man younger than 30 in good health and CMV-seronegative. The DNA sequence follows: TGCGCCAGCAGCCAAGTCGACAGAAAACACAATGAGCAGTTCTTC. Its product reads: CASSQVDRKHNEQFF.